Shown below are 8 T cell receptor beta chains from a single sample sequenced in a study of blood T cells in healthy people across ages. The authors ran a second PCR of 7 to 11 cycles using a sample-barcoded 5' primer and a J-beta primer mix. TCRdb ran MiXCR on the 5' RACE reads and lists one entry per CDR3 protein. The sample comprises over a million distinct CDR3 sequences, roughly 45% of which are singletons, and roughly 8.2% rests with the top ten. The sample was blood. These receptors originate from a woman aged 18-30 years in good health.

This chain uses TRBV28 with TRBJ2-5; TRBD1 matches at 10 bases. The V gene's germline CDR1 is MDHEN and CDR2 SYDVKM. The V segment lost 6 bases and the J segment 5 bases; nucleotides outside the gene matches: 6. CDR3 length: 14 residues. The CDR3 DNA follows: TGTGCCAGCAGGCCAGACAGGGGGCTTGAGACCCAGTACTTC. Translated: CASRPDRGLETQYF.

This chain joins TRBV11-3 and TRBJ2-3; the D gene is possibly TRBD2 (6 bases). This CDR3 is built from 15 residues. CDR1 is SGHNT and CDR2 is YENEEA in the germline V gene. Trimming stripped 4 bases from V and 8 bases from J, with 19 bases between. The DNA of the CDR3 is TGTGCCAGCAGCTCGCAGGACTCCGCGGAGGGTACGCAGTATTTT. Translating it yields CASSSQDSAEGTQYF.

The sample holds a few counts of this clonotype. The chain recombines TRBV20-1 with TRBJ2-5, with 8 nucleotides matching TRBD1. The CDR3 contains 13 residues. V lost 5 bases to trimming and J lost 11 bases; unmatched junction nucleotides: 13. From germline, CDR1 is DFQATT and CDR2 SNEGSKA (reference sequence). CDR3 in amino acids: CSASGQERREQYF. The DNA of the CDR3 is TGCAGTGCTTCGGGACAGGAGCGTCGAGAGCAGTACTTC.

V is TRBV20-1 and J is TRBJ1-2; D is unclear. The CDR3 totals 15 residues. The V gene lost 1 base and the J gene lost 6 bases, with 18 bases spanning the gap. CDR1 is DFQATT, CDR2 SNEGSKA, per germline (reference sequence). In nucleotides, the CDR3 is TGCAGTGCTAGAGGAAGATCTGCTCTGTTTAATGGCTACACCTTC. Translating gives CSARGRSALFNGYTF.

The rearrangement uses TRBV11-2 and TRBJ2-2; TRBD1 aligns across 7 bases. CDR1 is SGHAT and CDR2 is FQNNGV in the germline V gene. The CDR3 extends over 14 amino acids. The J segment lost 4 bases and the V segment lost 6 bases, leaving 5 bases of the junction unmatched. The CDR3 DNA sequence: TGTGCCAGCAGACCGACAGGGAGCACCGGGGAGCTGTTTTTT. Protein: CASRPTGSTGELFF.

This clonotype was counted only a few times. Here the CDR3 DNA reads TGTGCCAGCAGCCCGGGACTCAGCGTGCAGTTCTTC. Protein product: CASSPGLSVQFF. The gene calls are TRBV7-2 and TRBJ2-1; D is perhaps TRBD2 (6 bases). CDR1 and CDR2 from the germline V gene are SGHTA and FQGNSA. V was shortened by 5 bases and J by 12 bases, with 14 bases between the two germline ends. The CDR3 contains 12 residues. Combining the CDR3 with reference TRBV7-2 and TRBJ2-1 gives the whole variable domain GAGVSQSPSNKVTEKGKDVELRCDPISGHTALYWYRQSLGQGLEFLIYFQGNSAPDKSGLPSDRFSAERTGGSVSTLTIQRTQQEDSAVYLCASSPGLSVQFFGPGTRLTVL.

The V call is TRBV5-8, the J call TRBJ1-2; D is unresolved. The germline gives CDR1 SGHTS, CDR2 YDEGEE. Trimming shortened V by 5 bases and J by 8 bases, and 13 bases separated the two germline ends. The CDR3 is 12 residues long. The chain's CDR3 is CASSTPPGGYTF. The DNA for the CDR3 is TGTGCCAGCAGTACACCGCCTGGGGGCTACACCTTC.

V usage is TRBV24-1 and J usage is TRBJ1-1, with D possibly being TRBD1 (6 bases). Trimming took 4 bases from V and 10 from J, leaving 18 bases between them. This CDR3 spans 14 amino acids. Per the germline V gene, CDR1 is KGHDR and CDR2 is SFDVKD. This chain's CDR3 is CATSDFGGARGAFF. CDR3 in DNA: TGTGCCACCAGTGACTTTGGGGGGGCTCGAGGAGCTTTCTTT.